This TCR beta chain was retrieved from a study of monozygotic twins with cystic fibrosis. Study information: Libraries were built from around 3 micrograms of fragmented DNA using approximately 15 PCR cycles. Study observations and caveats: The repertoire was suggested to be naive-dominated, clonality median approximately 0.0098. Nucleotide-identical clonotype sharing was significantly higher within monozygotic CF twin pairs than between unrelated CF individuals. In this small cohort, shared CDR3 numbers showed no association with age, concordance or disease severity.

TCRdb keeps only in-frame clones here, not all; method: immunoSEQ multiplex PCR. The sample holds tens of thousands of clones, 75% to 90% seen once. In regard to this clone: Antigen: not known.

Germline V gene sequence: CDR1 SGHVS, CDR2 FQNEAQ. The ends lost 5 bases at V and 1 base at J; junction bases unmatched: 10. This CDR3 region has 17 residues. The J gene is TRBJ1-3, the V gene TRBV7-8; 8 positions match TRBD1. The TCR was taken from a girl aged 2 to 9 with cystic fibrosis. Sequencing used blood. DNA for the CDR3: TGTGCCAGCAGCCCCAGGACAGGGTATTCATCTGGAAACACCATATATTTT. This translates into CASSPRTGYSSGNTIYF.